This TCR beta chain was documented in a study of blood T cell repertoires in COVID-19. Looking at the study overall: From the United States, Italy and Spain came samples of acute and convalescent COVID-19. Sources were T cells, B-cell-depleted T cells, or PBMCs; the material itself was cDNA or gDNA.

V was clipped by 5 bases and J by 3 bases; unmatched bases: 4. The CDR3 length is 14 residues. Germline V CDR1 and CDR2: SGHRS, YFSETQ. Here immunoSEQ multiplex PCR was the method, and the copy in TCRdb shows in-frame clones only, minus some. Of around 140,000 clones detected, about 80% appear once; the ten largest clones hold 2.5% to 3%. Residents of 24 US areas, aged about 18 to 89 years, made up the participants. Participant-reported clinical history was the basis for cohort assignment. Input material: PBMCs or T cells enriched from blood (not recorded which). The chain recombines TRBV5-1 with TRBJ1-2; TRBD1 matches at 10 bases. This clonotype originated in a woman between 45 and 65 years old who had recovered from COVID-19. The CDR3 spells CASRRQGADYGYTF. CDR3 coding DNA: TGCGCCAGCAGGCGACAGGGGGCCGACTATGGCTACACCTTC.